The 24 T cell receptor beta chains given below trace back to one sample, sequenced in a study of CD8 T cells in Susac syndrome. Random hexamers were used to reverse transcribe the RNA input (0.5 to 1 ug). TCRdb re-called the immunoSEQ multiplex PCR reads with MiXCR, one entry per CDR3 protein. The data show about 240,000 distinct CDR3 sequences, with 96% seen just once and 0.095% to 0.12% held by the top ten. The sequenced material came from CD4+ T cells from PBMCs. Every receptor here comes from a human donor with Susac syndrome.

The chain joins TRBV4-1 to TRBJ2-1; possibly TRBD1 or TRBD2 for D (5 bases each). V gave up 5 bases and J gave up 5 bases, with 16 bases separating them. CDR1 and CDR2 (germline): MGHRA, YSYEKL. There are 15 residues in the CDR3. The CDR3 region is CASSSAGLGHNEQFF. The CDR3 DNA sequence: TGCGCCAGCAGCTCCGCCGGTCTGGGACACAATGAGCAGTTCTTC.

This sequence joins TRBV20-1 and TRBJ2-3, with 7 bases identical to TRBD2. V lost 0 bases to trimming and J lost 8 bases; unmatched junction nucleotides: 26. CDR1 and CDR2 (germline): DFQATT, SNEGSKA (reference sequence). The CDR3 totals 20 residues. CDR3 DNA sequence: TGCAGTGCTAGAGAGGATGGTGCTTCAGGACTAGGCTTATGGTCAGTTACGCAGTATTTT. Translation gives CSAREDGASGLGLWSVTQYF.

This rearrangement joins TRBV4-2 to TRBJ2-1, with 10 bases fitting TRBD2. The germline CDR1 and CDR2 sequences are LGHNA and YNFKEQ. V trimming: 4 bases; J trimming: 8 bases; junction bases outside the gene matches: 11. The CDR3 covers 16 residues. The CDR3: CASSPLPSGRVDEQFF. The CDR3 DNA follows: TGTGCCAGCAGCCCCCTGCCCAGCGGGAGGGTCGATGAGCAGTTCTTC.

The genes are TRBV28 and TRBJ1-2; no clear D gene. Between the trimmed V and J ends, which lost 5 bases and 4 bases, there was a span of 11 bases. CDR3 length equals 13 residues. CDR1 is MDHEN, CDR2 SYDVKM, per germline. CDR3 nucleotide sequence: TGTGCCAGCAGTACCCCATCAACCTATGGCTACACCTTC. Translated: CASSTPSTYGYTF.

This clonotype was counted a few times. The gene calls are TRBV11-2 and TRBJ1-1, with D possibly matching TRBD1 (5 bases). The V gene's germline CDR1 is SGHAT and CDR2 FQNNGV. With 5 bases removed from V and 7 bases from J, the gap between germline ends came to 11 bases. CDR3 length equals 12 residues. CDR3 sequence reads: CASSRGTGEAFF. The CDR3 region has the DNA TGTGCCAGCAGCCGAGGGACGGGTGAAGCTTTCTTT.

This clonotype has only one observation. The chain joins TRBV29-1 to TRBJ1-1; 11 bases are a match to TRBD1. V trimming: 7 bases; J trimming: 4 bases; junction bases outside the gene matches: 11. Germline V gives CDR1 SQVTM, CDR2 ANQGSEA. This CDR3 has 15 residues. In DNA form, the CDR3 reads TGCAGCGCCCAGGGGACAGGGGGTATAATCACTGAAGCTTTCTTT. It yields the protein CSAQGTGGIITEAFF.

The V call is TRBV5-1, the J call TRBJ2-5, with a possible D match to TRBD2 (5 bases). Germline V gene lookup returns CDR1 SGHRS and CDR2 YFSETQ. The CDR3 is made up of 14 amino acids. Deletions cut 5 bases from V and 2 bases from J, with 13 bases between. This chain's CDR3 is CASRGVREQETQYF. In DNA, the CDR3 is TGCGCCAGCAGGGGAGTACGCGAACAAGAGACCCAGTACTTC.

This chain uses TRBV7-9 with TRBJ1-1; no reliable D call. V lost 5 bases to trimming and J lost 0 bases, with 10 bases between them. CDR1 is SEHNR and CDR2 is FQNEAQ in the germline V gene (reference sequence). The CDR3 has 14 amino acids. The CDR3 protein is CASSLESMNTEAFF. CDR3 sequence (DNA): TGTGCCAGCAGCCTAGAGAGCATGAACACTGAAGCTTTCTTT.

The gene calls are TRBV28 and TRBJ2-3; TRBD2 matches at 12 bases. The V gene's germline CDR1 is MDHEN and CDR2 SYDVKM. This CDR3 is 17 amino acids long. After removal of 5 bases from V and 2 bases from J, the junction contained 8 bases not matched to a gene. CDR3 coding DNA: TGTGCCAGCAGTCGGACTAGCGGGACCCCCCTCACAGATACGCAGTATTTT. It encodes CASSRTSGTPLTDTQYF.

The rearrangement uses TRBV9 and TRBJ2-5; D is perhaps TRBD2 (5 bases). Germline-derived CDR1 and CDR2 are SGDLS and YYNGEE. The CDR3 has 15 amino acids. Trimming shortened V by 0 bases and J by 4 bases, and 13 bases separated the two germline ends. The CDR3 nucleotides are TGTGCCAGCAGCGTAGTGACGGGAAGAGGAGAGACCCAGTACTTC. It codes for CASSVVTGRGETQYF.

The rearrangement joins TRBV6-5 to TRBJ2-7; possible D gene TRBD2, 5 bases. Germline CDR1 is MNHEY and CDR2 is SVGAGI. The CDR3 runs 16 residues. The V end was cut by 0 bases, the J end by 0 bases, with 12 bases between. CDR3 nucleotides: TGTGCCAGCAGTTACTCGTCCGGGGATTACTCCTACGAGCAGTACTTC. This gives the protein CASSYSSGDYSYEQYF.

The V gene is TRBV5-1, the J gene TRBJ2-1; D is perhaps TRBD1 (6 bases). Deletions cut 4 bases from V and 7 bases from J, with 12 bases between. The CDR3 totals 13 residues. Per the germline V gene, CDR1 is SGHRS and CDR2 is YFSETQ. CDR3 in amino acids: CASSKGEVNEQFF. As DNA, the CDR3 is TGCGCCAGCAGCAAGGGGGAAGTAAATGAGCAGTTCTTC. The full variable domain, in which reference TRBV5-1 and TRBJ2-1 provide the parts outside the CDR3, is KAGVTQTPRYLIKTRGQQVTLSCSPISGHRSVSWYQQTPGQGLQFLFEYFSETQRNKGNFPGRFSGRQFSNSRSEMNVSTLELGDSALYLCASSKGEVNEQFFGPGTRLTVL.

The CDR3 region is CASSHRRGIMNTEAFF. The CDR3 nucleotides are TGTGCCAGCAGCCACCGCAGGGGGATTATGAACACTGAAGCTTTCTTT. V gene TRBV7-3 combines with J gene TRBJ1-1; 7 positions match TRBD1. The CDR3 extends over 16 amino acids. Germline V gene sequence: CDR1 SGHTA, CDR2 FQGTGA. V was clipped by 5 bases and J by 0 bases; unmatched bases: 9.

The chain recombines TRBV9 with TRBJ2-3; D gene ambiguous. V was pared by 0 bases and J by 2 bases, with 7 bases between. Germline V gene data show CDR1 as SGDLS and CDR2 as YYNGEE. The length of the CDR3 is 14 residues. The CDR3 here is CASSVEGNTDTQYF. CDR3 coding DNA: TGTGCCAGCAGCGTAGAAGGCAACACAGATACGCAGTATTTT.

The rearrangement uses TRBV29-1 and TRBJ2-1; D is uncertain. V shed 8 bases and J shed 5 bases, with 16 bases lying between them. This CDR3 contains 13 residues. Germline CDR1 and CDR2: SQVTM and ANQGSEA. CDR3 nucleotide sequence: TGCAGCTTGGGGATGGGCTCTCACAATGAGCAGTTCTTC. Translating it yields CSLGMGSHNEQFF.

CDR3 sequence reads: CASSLGDRANQPQHF. The DNA of the CDR3 is TGTGCCAGCAGTTTAGGCGACAGGGCGAATCAGCCCCAGCATTTT. This sequence joins TRBV12-3 or TRBV12-4 and TRBJ1-5; TRBD1 aligns across 7 bases. This CDR3 comprises 15 residues. The J segment lost 4 bases and the V segment lost 1 base, leaving 4 bases of the junction unmatched.

The J gene is TRBJ2-3, the V gene TRBV3-1; no reliable D call. V was cut by 11 bases and J by 7 bases, with 10 bases left in between. CDR1 is LGHDT, CDR2 YNNKEL, per germline (reference sequence). This CDR3 has 10 residues. The CDR3 protein is CAEEINTQYF. CDR3 in DNA: TGTGCCGAAGAGATCAATACGCAGTATTTT.

The V gene is TRBV29-1, the J gene TRBJ1-2; 7 bases match TRBD1. CDR1 SQVTM and CDR2 ANQGSEA come from the germline V gene. The V segment lost 0 bases and the J segment 9 bases; nucleotides outside the gene matches: 7. This CDR3 region has 13 residues. The DNA for the CDR3 is TGCAGCGTTGAAGATGTTCAGGGGGGAAGCTACACCTTC. Translation gives CSVEDVQGGSYTF.

Points on this clonotype: At one boundary the junction diverges from the germline segment, which might be a read error. The J gene is TRBJ2-1, the V gene TRBV20-1; 13 bases fit TRBD2. CDR3 length: 15 amino acids. Looked up from germline, CDR1 is DFQATT and CDR2 is SNEGSKA (reference sequence). The CDR3 is CSAKRPGLAGSEQVF. The CDR3 bases are TGCAGTGCCAAGAGACCGGGACTAGCGGGAAGTGAGCAGGTCTTC.

The chain joins TRBV7-9 to TRBJ2-1; no reliable D call. The CDR3 contains 13 residues. Trimming pared 3 bases from V and 8 bases from J, leaving 11 bases between. Germline loops: CDR1 SEHNR, CDR2 FQNEAQ (reference sequence). The CDR3 DNA sequence: TGTGCCAGCAGCTTTGGTGGAGTGCATGAGCAGTTCTTC. This translates into CASSFGGVHEQFF.

The chain joins TRBV6-5 to TRBJ1-2, with 9 bases matching TRBD1. The J segment lost 7 bases and the V segment lost 7 bases, leaving 7 bases of the junction unmatched. Germline lookup yields CDR1 MNHEY and CDR2 SVGAGI. This CDR3 region has 13 residues. In nucleotides, the CDR3 is TGTGCCAGCAACCGGGACAGGGACTCTGGCTACACCTTC. It translates to CASNRDRDSGYTF.

The genes are TRBV20-1 and TRBJ1-2, with a possible D match to TRBD1 (5 bases). Germline CDR1 and CDR2: DFQATT and SNEGSKA (reference sequence). This CDR3 has 13 residues. Trimming took 4 bases from V and 8 from J, leaving 17 bases between them. CDR3 bases: TGCAGTGCTAATAGCTGGGACCGGCGAGGCTACACCTTC. As protein: CSANSWDRRGYTF.

J is TRBJ2-1 and V is TRBV19, with 8 bases identical to TRBD2. The CDR3 has 15 residues. The trim removed 6 bases at V and 9 bases at J, leaving 13 bases unmatched. From germline, CDR1 is LNHDA and CDR2 SQIVND (reference sequence). Here the CDR3 DNA reads TGTGCCAGTAGGAAACTAGCGGACTCACAATCTGAGCAGTTCTTC. Protein: CASRKLADSQSEQFF.

The chain uses TRBV15 and TRBJ1-1; D is ambiguous. Trimming stripped 5 bases from V and 0 bases from J, with 16 bases between. The CDR3 spans 16 residues. The germline V gene encodes CDR1 LNHNV and CDR2 YYDKDF (reference sequence). The CDR3 nucleotides read TGTGCCACCAGCCGCGGCAGGCCAACCTTGAACACTGAAGCTTTCTTT. Its protein product is CATSRGRPTLNTEAFF.